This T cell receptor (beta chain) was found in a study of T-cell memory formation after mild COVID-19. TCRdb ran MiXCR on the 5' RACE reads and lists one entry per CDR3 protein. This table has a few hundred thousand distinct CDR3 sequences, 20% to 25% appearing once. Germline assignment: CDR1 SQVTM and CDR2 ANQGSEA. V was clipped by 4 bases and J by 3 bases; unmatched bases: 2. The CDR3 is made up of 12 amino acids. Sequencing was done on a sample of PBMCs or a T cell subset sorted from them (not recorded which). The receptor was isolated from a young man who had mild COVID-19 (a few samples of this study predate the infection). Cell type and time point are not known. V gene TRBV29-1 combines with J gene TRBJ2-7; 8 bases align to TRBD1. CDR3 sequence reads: CSVGQGIYEQYF. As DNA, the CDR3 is TGCAGCGTTGGACAGGGGATCTACGAGCAGTACTTC.